These 17 T cell receptor beta chains were all obtained from the same sample, sequenced in a study of OX40 agonist ivuxolimab in advanced cancers. Assay: immunoSEQ multiplex PCR; the TCRdb copy retains only in-frame clones and omits some. The table has over 50,000 clones, 70% to 85% seen once. Sequencing used CD4+ or CD8+ T cells sorted from blood, obtained in a trial of the OX40 agonist ivuxolimab. Source of these receptors: an adult with an advanced solid tumor such as melanoma, head and neck, liver or kidney cancer.

The rearrangement uses TRBV19 and TRBJ2-1; no reliable D call. Looked up from germline, CDR1 is LNHDA and CDR2 is SQIVND (reference sequence). The length of the CDR3 is 16 residues. V lost 3 bases to trimming and J lost 0 bases, with 12 bases between them. The CDR3 sequence is CASSIIGYGSYNEQFF. The CDR3 region has the DNA TGTGCCAGTAGTATTATAGGGTATGGCTCCTACAATGAGCAGTTCTTC.

Only one count was recorded for this clone. This chain links TRBV6-4 with TRBJ2-1, with D perhaps matching TRBD1 or TRBD2 (6 bases each). The CDR3 is 15 residues long. V was cut by 4 bases and J by 9 bases, with 19 bases left in between. Germline CDR1 reads MRHNA; CDR2 reads SNTAGT. CDR3 residues: CASSGGAMGHGEQFF. CDR3 DNA: TGTGCCAGCAGTGGGGGGGCTATGGGACACGGTGAGCAGTTCTTC.

This chain links TRBV18 with TRBJ1-1, with 8 bases aligning to TRBD1. CDR1 and CDR2 (germline): KGHSH, LQKENI. V was clipped by 2 bases and J by 5 bases; unmatched bases: 7. CDR3 length: 15 residues. The CDR3 DNA is TGTGCCAGCTCACCAGGGACAGGAGGAAGTACTGAAGCTTTCTTT. Protein: CASSPGTGGSTEAFF.

The chain uses TRBV6-1 and TRBJ2-2; weak D call: TRBD2 (5 bases). The germline gives CDR1 MNHNS, CDR2 SASEGT. V shed 5 bases and J shed 1 base, with 11 bases lying between them. CDR3 size: 15 residues. The CDR3 here is CASSFPEGNTGELFF. CDR3 nucleotide sequence: TGTGCCAGCAGTTTCCCCGAGGGGAACACCGGGGAGCTGTTTTTT.

This rearrangement joins TRBV7-2 to TRBJ1-5; D is unclear. The V gene lost 5 bases and the J gene lost 1 base, with 6 bases spanning the gap. This CDR3 has 13 amino acids. Germline V lookup: CDR1 SGHTA, CDR2 FQGNSA. The CDR3 loop is CASSTASNQPQHF. The CDR3 region has the DNA TGTGCCAGCAGCACAGCGAGCAATCAGCCCCAGCATTTT.

The CDR3 loop reads CASSAGGGSYEQYF. As DNA, the CDR3 is TGTGCCAGCAGCGCTGGGGGGGGCTCCTACGAGCAGTACTTC. The V and J genes are TRBV28 and TRBJ2-7; 7 bases align to TRBD2. The J segment lost 0 bases and the V segment lost 6 bases, leaving 5 bases of the junction unmatched. The germline CDR1 and CDR2 sequences are MDHEN and SYDVKM. The CDR3 totals 14 residues.

The chain carries TRBV4-3 and TRBJ2-5, with D uncertain. V lost 1 base and J 5 bases, leaving 14 bases between the germline ends. The CDR3 spans 15 residues. CDR1 and CDR2 (germline): LGHNA, YSLEER. The CDR3 reads CASSQVYGVPETQYF. The DNA for the CDR3 is TGCGCCAGCAGCCAAGTATACGGAGTCCCGGAGACCCAGTACTTC.

The V gene is TRBV16, the J gene TRBJ2-2; D uncertain. There are 13 residues in the CDR3. Germline loops: CDR1 KGHSY, CDR2 FQNENV. V was trimmed by 2 bases and J by 1 base, leaving 2 bases between them. Written as DNA, the CDR3 is TGTGCCAGCAGCCAAAGGAACACCGGGGAGCTGTTTTTT. Translating gives CASSQRNTGELFF.

The rearrangement links TRBV27 to TRBJ2-3; no clear D gene. CDR3 length: 14 amino acids. The ends were cut back, 4 bases at V and 5 bases at J, with 13 bases in the middle. CDR1 and CDR2 (germline): MNHEY, SMNVEV (reference sequence). The CDR3 region has the DNA TGTGCCAGCAGTTCGACAAGATTGGGAGATACGCAGTATTTT. It specifies CASSSTRLGDTQYF.

The gene calls are TRBV2 and TRBJ2-7, with TRBD2 identical over 14 bases. Germline V lookup: CDR1 SNHLY, CDR2 FYNNEI. J gave up 4 bases and V 5 bases, and 10 bases lay outside the gene matches. The CDR3 totals 17 residues. CDR3 coding DNA: TGTGCCAGCAGTAGCGAGACTAGCGGGGGGGCCAGTTACGAGCAGTACTTC. Amino acid sequence: CASSSETSGGASYEQYF. The whole variable domain, remainder taken from reference TRBV2 and TRBJ2-7, is EPEVTQTPSHQVTQMGQEVILRCVPISNHLYFYWYRQILGQKVEFLVSFYNNEISEKSEIFDDQFSVERPDGSNFTLKIRSTKLEDSAMYFCASSSETSGGASYEQYFGPGTRLTVT.

The chain carries TRBV7-8 and TRBJ1-5; D is possibly TRBD1 (6 bases). CDR1 and CDR2 (germline): SGHVS, FQNEAQ. The V end lost 0 bases, the J end lost 1 base, and 13 bases lay between the germline ends. This CDR3 spans 17 amino acids. The CDR3 region is CASSLASAGVSNQPQHF. CDR3 sequence (DNA): TGTGCCAGCAGCTTAGCATCGGCAGGGGTAAGCAATCAGCCCCAGCATTTT.

This chain connects TRBV7-3 to TRBJ2-3; TRBD2 agrees at 7 bases. V dropped 3 bases and J dropped 9; count of bases not matched to a gene: 6. Germline CDR1 reads SGHTA; CDR2 reads FQGTGA. CDR3 length: 13 amino acids. CDR3 nucleotides: TGTGCCAGCAGCTTCGCGGGGGAGAACACGCAGTATTTT. This sequence encodes CASSFAGENTQYF.

The chain joins TRBV30 to TRBJ2-7, with D possibly being TRBD1 or TRBD2 (6 bases each). Trimming shortened V by 2 bases and J by 6 bases, and 14 bases separated the two germline ends. From germline, CDR1 is GTSNPN and CDR2 SVGIG (reference sequence). The CDR3 is made up of 13 amino acids. The CDR3 here is CAWSTKQGGEQYF. The CDR3, as DNA: TGTGCCTGGAGTACAAAACAGGGAGGCGAGCAGTACTTC.

This chain joins TRBV4-1 and TRBJ1-5; 7 nucleotides agree with TRBD1. Germline values: CDR1 MGHRA, CDR2 YSYEKL. Losses at the gene ends were 3 bases for V and 4 bases for J; bases not matched to a gene: 12. The CDR3 has 17 amino acids. CDR3 region: CASSHPTGLWRNQPQHF. Here the CDR3 DNA reads TGCGCCAGCAGCCACCCGACAGGGTTGTGGCGAAATCAGCCCCAGCATTTT.

This clone turned up a few times. This sequence joins TRBV2 and TRBJ2-1; 15 nucleotides agree with TRBD2. This CDR3 has 14 residues. V shed 7 bases and J 10 bases; nucleotides not matched to a gene: 5. Germline V lookup: CDR1 SNHLY, CDR2 FYNNEI. The CDR3 is CASTVGLAGGEQFF. Written as DNA, the CDR3 is TGTGCCAGCACCGTGGGACTAGCGGGGGGAGAGCAGTTCTTC.

In its sample, this clone was seen once. The CDR3 here is CASSTDRISNSPLHF. DNA for the CDR3: TGTGCCAGTAGTACGGACAGGATATCTAATTCACCCCTCCACTTT. V usage is TRBV19 and J usage is TRBJ1-6, with 7 bases matching TRBD1. The CDR3 extends over 15 amino acids. Germline CDR1 and CDR2: LNHDA and SQIVND (reference sequence). Trimming removed 4 bases from V and 6 bases from J; junction bases left unmatched: 6. The complete variable domain, with remaining parts taken from reference TRBV19 and TRBJ1-6, reads DGGITQSPKYLFRKEGQNVTLSCEQNLNHDAMYWYRQDPGQGLRLIYYSQIVNDFQKGDIAEGYSVSREKKESFPLTVTSAQKNPTAFYLCASSTDRISNSPLHFGNGTRLTVT.

The chain couples TRBV5-1 to TRBJ1-1; TRBD1 matches at 7 bases. The ends lost 4 bases at V and 1 base at J; junction bases unmatched: 10. This CDR3 comprises 16 residues. Germline V gene data show CDR1 as SGHRS and CDR2 as YFSETQ. The CDR3 nucleotides read TGCGCCAGCAGCCCGCAGGGGGGAGGTAAGAACACTGAAGCTTTCTTT. It yields the protein CASSPQGGGKNTEAFF.